Following are 16 T cell receptor beta chains from one sample sequenced in a study of CD8 T cells in ankylosing spondylitis. TCRdb re-derived calls from the 5' RACE reads in MiXCR, one entry per CDR3 protein. The profile covers 240,000 or so distinct CDR3 sequences, with 8% to 9.5% appearing a single time and nearly 7% taken by the ten largest. Specimen: blood, either unsorted or a sorted T cell fraction (not recorded which). The receptors here all came from a male donor with ankylosing spondylitis or in good health (not recorded which).

This clonotype was detected many times. The V call is TRBV20-1, the J call TRBJ2-5; 10 bases line up with TRBD2. With 3 bases clipped from V and 4 bases from J, the junction kept 8 bases outside the gene matches. This CDR3 spans 15 amino acids. CDR1 is DFQATT and CDR2 is SNEGSKA in the germline V gene (reference sequence). DNA of the CDR3: TGCAGTGCTAGGGCGCTAGCGGGAGCGGGAGAGACCCAGTACTTC. Translation: CSARALAGAGETQYF.

This clonotype came up many times. This sequence joins TRBV7-9 and TRBJ1-4; D uncertain. Trimming removed 5 bases from V and 7 bases from J, with 14 bases in between. The length of the CDR3 is 14 residues. Germline lookup yields CDR1 SEHNR and CDR2 FQNEAQ (reference sequence). CDR3 bases: TGTGCCAGCAGCCTCGCGTCGGAGGGTGAAAAACTGTTTTTT. Its protein is CASSLASEGEKLFF.

This clonotype was observed many times. V gene TRBV20-1 combines with J gene TRBJ1-5; D gene ambiguous. Per the germline V gene, CDR1 is DFQATT and CDR2 is SNEGSKA (reference sequence). The CDR3 spans 13 residues. Trimming cost V 6 bases and J 1 base, with 10 bases left between them. CDR3: CSAPGGSNQPQHF. Written as DNA, the CDR3 is TGCAGTGCCCCTGGTGGAAGCAATCAGCCCCAGCATTTT.

At least ten counts were recorded for this clonotype. This chain links TRBV24-1 with TRBJ2-3; 7 bases agree with TRBD1. The J segment lost 5 bases and the V segment lost 3 bases, leaving 10 bases of the junction unmatched. This CDR3 spans 16 amino acids. Germline V gene lookup returns CDR1 KGHDR and CDR2 SFDVKD. The DNA of the CDR3 is TGTGCCACCAGTGATCGGGTAAGGGGGCGCGGAGATACGCAGTATTTT. Translating it yields CATSDRVRGRGDTQYF.

This clonotype was counted at least ten times. This chain connects TRBV24-1 to TRBJ2-1, with 13 bases matching TRBD2. The CDR3 is made up of 17 amino acids. The V gene end was trimmed by 5 bases and the J gene end by 12 bases; junction bases not matched to a gene: 15. CDR1 KGHDR and CDR2 SFDVKD come from the germline V gene. Here the CDR3 DNA reads TGTGCCACCAGTGTCCTGAGACTAGCGGGAGGACCAGGGGTGCAGTTCTTC. Translated: CATSVLRLAGGPGVQFF.

The rearrangement uses TRBV2 and TRBJ2-7; the D gene is possibly TRBD1 (5 bases). V was trimmed by 7 bases and J by 3 bases, leaving 13 bases between them. Germline V gene data show CDR1 as SNHLY and CDR2 as FYNNEI. The CDR3 consists of 13 residues. The chain's CDR3 is CASMRTRVYEQYF. DNA for the CDR3: TGTGCCAGCATGAGGACAAGGGTCTACGAGCAGTACTTC.

There are many counts of this clonotype. The chain carries TRBV11-2 and TRBJ2-7, with TRBD2 matching over 9 bases. Germline trimming cut 6 bases from V and 5 bases from J; bases unmatched to any gene: 8. The length of the CDR3 is 14 residues. The germline gives CDR1 SGHAT, CDR2 FQNNGV. CDR3 nucleotides: TGTGCCAGCAGGGGACTAGCTTTAATCCACGAGCAGTACTTC. Amino acid sequence: CASRGLALIHEQYF.

J is TRBJ1-1 and V is TRBV7-9; TRBD1 might be the D (6 bases). Germline V gene lookup returns CDR1 SEHNR and CDR2 FQNEAQ (reference sequence). The CDR3 has 14 amino acids. The ends were cut back, 3 bases at V and 4 bases at J, with 12 bases in the middle. The CDR3 sequence is CASSFGGQSTEAFF. DNA of the CDR3: TGTGCCAGCAGCTTTGGGGGGCAATCCACTGAAGCTTTCTTT. Variable domain in full (rest from reference TRBV7-9 and TRBJ1-1): DTGVSQNPRHKITKRGQNVTFRCDPISEHNRLYWYRQTLGQGPEFLTYFQNEAQLEKSRLLSDRFSAERPKGSFSTLEIQRTEQGDSAMYLCASSFGGQSTEAFFGQGTRLTVV.

This clonotype has ten or more counts. J is TRBJ1-1 and V is TRBV12-3 or TRBV12-4; TRBD1 matches at 7 bases. This CDR3 spans 14 amino acids. V gave up 0 bases and J gave up 8 bases; unmatched junction bases: 6. The CDR3 protein is CASSLAQGQREAFF. The DNA for the CDR3 is TGTGCCAGCAGTTTAGCGCAGGGACAGCGAGAAGCTTTCTTT.

This clonotype showed up many times. The chain recombines TRBV20-1 with TRBJ2-3; D is ambiguous. Germline CDR1 reads DFQATT; CDR2 reads SNEGSKA (reference sequence). The V and J ends lost 0 bases and 1 base respectively, with 11 bases between them. The CDR3 runs to 15 residues. The CDR3 sequence is CSARDSGAGTDTQYF. CDR3 nucleotide sequence: TGCAGTGCTAGAGATTCGGGTGCCGGCACAGATACGCAGTATTTT.

About this clonotype itself: A much larger clone lies a single base off, so this may be a read error. The chain recombines TRBV6-2 or TRBV6-3 with TRBJ1-5; 8 bases are a match to TRBD1. The CDR3 is 14 amino acids. Germline V gene lookup returns CDR1 MNHEY and CDR2 SVGEGT. The CDR3 DNA is TGTGCCAGCAGTTACCGACAGGGGAGGCAGCCCCTGCATTTT. Its protein is CASSYRQGRQPLHF.

This clonotype was recorded a few times. The chain recombines TRBV7-2 with TRBJ2-2, with D perhaps TRBD2 (5 bases). V dropped 8 bases and J dropped 2 bases, with 18 bases sitting between them. CDR1 is SGHTA and CDR2 is FQGNSA in the germline V gene. The length of the CDR3 is 16 residues. CDR3 protein: CASSMEEFLNTGELFF. CDR3 DNA: TGTGCCAGCTCAATGGAGGAGTTCCTAAACACCGGGGAGCTGTTTTTT. The complete variable domain, with remaining parts taken from reference TRBV7-2 and TRBJ2-2, reads GAGVSQSPSNKVTEKGKDVELRCDPISGHTALYWYRQSLGQGLEFLIYFQGNSAPDKSGLPSDRFSAERTGGSVSTLTIQRTQQEDSAVYLCASSMEEFLNTGELFFGEGSRLTVL.

This clonotype was seen a few times. V usage is TRBV24-1 and J usage is TRBJ2-6; weak D call: TRBD1 (6 bases). The germline V and J ends were trimmed by 0 bases and 2 bases, with 16 bases remaining between them. CDR1 and CDR2 (germline): KGHDR, SFDVKD. The CDR3 totals 19 residues. The CDR3 spells CATSDLGQNQPPGANVLTF. For the CDR3, the DNA is TGTGCCACCAGTGATTTGGGACAGAATCAACCCCCTGGGGCCAACGTCCTGACTTTC.

V usage is TRBV7-3 and J usage is TRBJ2-1; D ambiguous. This CDR3 has 14 amino acids. Trimming pared 5 bases from V and 5 bases from J, leaving 13 bases between. Germline lookup yields CDR1 SGHTA and CDR2 FQGTGA. The CDR3, as DNA: TGTGCCAGCAGCCCCGGCCCCCAGAACAATGAGCAGTTCTTC. Translating it yields CASSPGPQNNEQFF.

This chain connects TRBV5-1 to TRBJ2-5, with D uncertain. The length of the CDR3 is 12 residues. V shed 4 bases and J shed 5 bases, with 9 bases lying between them. Per the germline V gene, CDR1 is SGHRS and CDR2 is YFSETQ. The CDR3 DNA is TGCGCCAGCAGCACCAACTGGGAGACCCAGTACTTC. Protein sequence: CASSTNWETQYF.

This clonotype was seen repeatedly, ten times or more. The rearrangement joins TRBV20-1 to TRBJ1-4, with D unclear. This CDR3 comprises 15 residues. The germline CDR1 and CDR2 sequences are DFQATT and SNEGSKA (reference sequence). V was trimmed by 2 bases and J by 6 bases, leaving 16 bases between them. The CDR3 loop reads CSARRKLPGDEKLFF. CDR3 nucleotide sequence: TGCAGTGCTAGACGGAAGCTCCCTGGCGATGAAAAACTGTTTTTT.